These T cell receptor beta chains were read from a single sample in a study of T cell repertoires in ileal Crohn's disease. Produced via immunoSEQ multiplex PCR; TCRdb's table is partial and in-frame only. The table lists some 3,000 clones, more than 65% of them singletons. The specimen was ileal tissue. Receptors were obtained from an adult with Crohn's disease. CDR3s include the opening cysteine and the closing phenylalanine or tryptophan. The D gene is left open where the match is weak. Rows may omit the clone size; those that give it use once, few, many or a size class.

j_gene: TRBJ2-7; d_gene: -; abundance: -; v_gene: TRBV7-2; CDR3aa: CASSFRQGHEQYF; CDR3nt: TGTGCCAGCAGCTTTAGGCAGGGGCACGAGCAGTACTTC
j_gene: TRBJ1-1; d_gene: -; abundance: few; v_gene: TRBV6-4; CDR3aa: CASSDSQNTEAFF; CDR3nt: TGTGCCAGCAGTGACTCACAGAACACTGAAGCTTTCTTT
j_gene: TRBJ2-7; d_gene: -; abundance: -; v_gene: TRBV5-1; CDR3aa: CASSRRVKGAYEQYF; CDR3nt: TGCGCCAGCAGCCGCCGTGTAAAGGGGGCCTACGAGCAGTACTTC
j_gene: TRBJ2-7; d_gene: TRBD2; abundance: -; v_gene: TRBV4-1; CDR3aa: CASSQWEGYEQYF; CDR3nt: TGCGCCAGCAGCCAATGGGAGGGGTACGAGCAGTACTTC
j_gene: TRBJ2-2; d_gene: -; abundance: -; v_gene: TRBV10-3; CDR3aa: CAIKQGEGTGELFF; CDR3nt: TGTGCCATCAAACAGGGGGAGGGCACCGGGGAGCTGTTTTTT
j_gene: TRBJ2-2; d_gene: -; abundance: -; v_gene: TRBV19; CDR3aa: CASTGGSDRNTGELFF; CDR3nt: TGTGCCAGTACTGGTGGGTCCGACAGGAACACCGGGGAGCTGTTTTTT
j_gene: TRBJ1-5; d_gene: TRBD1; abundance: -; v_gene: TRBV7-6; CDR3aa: CASSPGQGDRQPQHF; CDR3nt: TGTGCCAGCAGCCCAGGACAGGGAGATAGGCAGCCCCAGCATTTT
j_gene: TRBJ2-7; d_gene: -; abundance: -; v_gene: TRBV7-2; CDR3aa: CASSPGPGYEQYF; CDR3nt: TGTGCCAGCAGCCCCGGCCCGGGTTACGAGCAGTACTTC
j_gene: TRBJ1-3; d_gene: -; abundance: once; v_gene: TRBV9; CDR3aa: CASNEEGSGNTIYF; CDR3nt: TGTGCCAGCAATGAGGAGGGCTCTGGAAACACCATATATTTT
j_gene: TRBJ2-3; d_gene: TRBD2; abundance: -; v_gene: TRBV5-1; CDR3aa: CASSARTSGGAADTQYF; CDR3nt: TGCGCCAGCAGCGCCCGGACTAGCGGGGGCGCGGCAGATACGCAGTATTTT
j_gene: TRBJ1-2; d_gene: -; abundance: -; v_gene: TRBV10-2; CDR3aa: CASSDLGANYGYTF; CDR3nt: TGCGCCAGCAGCGACCTGGGAGCTAACTATGGCTACACCTTC
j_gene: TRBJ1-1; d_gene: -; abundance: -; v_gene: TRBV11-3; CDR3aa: CASSLGGGYTEAFF; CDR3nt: TGTGCCAGCAGCTTAGGTGGGGGCTACACTGAAGCTTTCTTT
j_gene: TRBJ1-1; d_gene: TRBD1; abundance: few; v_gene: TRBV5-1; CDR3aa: CASSPTGVAEAFF; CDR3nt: TGCGCCAGCAGTCCGACAGGGGTTGCTGAAGCTTTCTTT
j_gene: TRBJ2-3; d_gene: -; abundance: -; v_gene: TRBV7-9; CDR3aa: CASSPIIGGPYTQYF; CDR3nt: TGTGCCAGCAGCCCGATAATCGGAGGACCGTATACGCAGTATTTT
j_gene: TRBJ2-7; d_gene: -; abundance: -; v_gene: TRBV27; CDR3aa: CASSFDSSYEQYF; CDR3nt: TGTGCCAGCAGTTTCGACAGCTCCTACGAGCAGTACTTC
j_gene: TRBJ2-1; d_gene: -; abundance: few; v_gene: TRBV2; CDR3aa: CASSIVGHPRYEQFF; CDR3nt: TGTGCCAGCAGTATAGTCGGACACCCCCGCTATGAGCAGTTCTTC
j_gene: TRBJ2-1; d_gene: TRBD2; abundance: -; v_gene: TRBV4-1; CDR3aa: CASSQGWISGDSYNEQFF; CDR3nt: TGCGCCAGCAGCCAAGGATGGATTAGCGGGGACTCCTACAATGAGCAGTTCTTC
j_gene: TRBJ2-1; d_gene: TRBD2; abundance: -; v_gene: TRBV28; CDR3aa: CASSLGGSYNEQFF; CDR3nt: TGTGCCAGCTCCCTGGGAGGGTCCTACAATGAGCAGTTCTTC
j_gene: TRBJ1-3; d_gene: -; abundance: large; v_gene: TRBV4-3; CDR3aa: CASSQEARSGNTIYF; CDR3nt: TGCGCCAGCAGCCAAGAAGCACGATCTGGAAACACCATATATTTT
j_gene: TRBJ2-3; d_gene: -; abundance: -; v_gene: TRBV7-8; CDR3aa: CASSSKANGGPPLTDTQYF; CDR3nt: TGTGCCAGCAGCTCCAAGGCCAATGGAGGGCCTCCCCTCACAGATACGCAGTATTTT
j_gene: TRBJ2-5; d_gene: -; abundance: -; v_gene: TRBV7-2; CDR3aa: CASSLNSVETQYF; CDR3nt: TGTGCCAGCAGCTTAAACTCTGTGGAGACCCAGTACTTC
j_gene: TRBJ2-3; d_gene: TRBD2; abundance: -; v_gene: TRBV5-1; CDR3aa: CASSLAGSTDTQYF; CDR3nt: TGCGCCAGCAGCCTAGCGGGGTCTACAGATACGCAGTATTTT
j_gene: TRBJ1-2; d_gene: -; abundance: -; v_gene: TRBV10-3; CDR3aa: CAISESNQGGGYTF; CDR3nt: TGTGCCATCAGTGAGTCGAACCAGGGAGGTGGCTACACCTTC
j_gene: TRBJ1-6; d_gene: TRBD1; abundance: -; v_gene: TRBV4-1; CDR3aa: CASSFFFTGGPNSPLHF; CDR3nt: TGCGCCAGCAGCTTTTTCTTCACAGGGGGCCCGAATTCACCCCTCCACTTT
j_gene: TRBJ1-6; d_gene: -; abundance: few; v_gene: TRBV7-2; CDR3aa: CASSFGSSYNSPLHF; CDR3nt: TGTGCCAGCAGTTTCGGTAGCTCCTATAATTCACCCCTCCACTTT
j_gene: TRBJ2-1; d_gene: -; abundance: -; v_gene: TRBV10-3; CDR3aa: CAISEMEGHNEQFF; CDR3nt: TGTGCCATCAGTGAGATGGAGGGTCACAATGAGCAGTTCTTC
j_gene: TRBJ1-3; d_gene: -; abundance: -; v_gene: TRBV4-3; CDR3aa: CASSPDGRSGNTIYF; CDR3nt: TGCGCCAGCAGCCCGGATGGGAGAAGTGGAAACACCATATATTTT
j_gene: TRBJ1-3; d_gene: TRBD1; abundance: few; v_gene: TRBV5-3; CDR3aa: CARSPPGQGASGNTIYF; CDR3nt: TGTGCCAGAAGCCCCCCGGGACAGGGGGCTTCTGGAAACACCATATATTTT
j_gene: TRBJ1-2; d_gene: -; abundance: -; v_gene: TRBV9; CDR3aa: CASSARYRDANGYTF; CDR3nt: TGTGCCAGCAGCGCCCGATACAGGGACGCGAATGGCTACACCTTC
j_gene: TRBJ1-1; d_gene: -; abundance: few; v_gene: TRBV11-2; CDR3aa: CASTTSDRNTEAFF; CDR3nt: TGTGCCAGCACCACGTCGGACAGGAACACTGAAGCTTTCTTT
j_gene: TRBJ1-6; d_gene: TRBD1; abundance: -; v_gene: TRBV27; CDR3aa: CASSATGTNSPLHF; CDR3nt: TGTGCCAGCAGCGCGACAGGGACTAATTCACCCCTCCACTTT
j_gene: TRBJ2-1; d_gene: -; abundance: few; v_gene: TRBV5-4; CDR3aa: CASSGAGSYNEQFF; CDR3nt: TGTGCCAGCAGCGGGGCAGGCTCCTACAATGAGCAGTTCTTC
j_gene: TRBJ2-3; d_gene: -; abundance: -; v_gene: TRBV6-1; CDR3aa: CASTLAADTQYF; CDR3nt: TGTGCCAGCACCCTGGCCGCAGATACGCAGTATTTT
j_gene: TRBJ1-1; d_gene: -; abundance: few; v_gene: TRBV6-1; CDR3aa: CASSEGAEAFF; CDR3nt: TGTGCCAGCAGTGAGGGGGCAGAAGCTTTCTTT
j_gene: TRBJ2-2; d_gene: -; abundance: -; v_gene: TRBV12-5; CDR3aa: CASGLIQTGELFF; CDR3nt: TGTGCTAGTGGTTTGATACAAACCGGGGAGCTGTTTTTT
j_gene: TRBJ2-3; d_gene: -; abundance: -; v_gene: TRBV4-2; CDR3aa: CASSLLVGDTQYF; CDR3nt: TGTGCCAGCAGCCTCCTAGTCGGAGATACGCAGTATTTT
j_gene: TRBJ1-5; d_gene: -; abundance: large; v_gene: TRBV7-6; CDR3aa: CASSLGGGNQPQHF; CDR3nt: TGTGCCAGCAGCCTGGGGGGGGGCAATCAGCCCCAGCATTTT
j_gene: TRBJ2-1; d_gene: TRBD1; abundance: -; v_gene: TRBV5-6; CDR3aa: CASSVRGQRFQFF; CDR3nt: TGTGCCAGCAGCGTAAGGGGACAGCGGTTCCAGTTCTTC
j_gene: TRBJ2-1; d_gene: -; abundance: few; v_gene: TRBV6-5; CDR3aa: CASSYSARGFEQFF; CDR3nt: TGTGCCAGCAGTTACTCTGCTAGGGGCTTTGAGCAGTTCTTC
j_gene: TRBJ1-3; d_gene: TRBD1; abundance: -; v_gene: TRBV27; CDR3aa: CASSARPGTGSGNTIYF; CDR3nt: TGTGCCAGCAGTGCCCGACCCGGGACAGGATCTGGAAACACCATATATTTT
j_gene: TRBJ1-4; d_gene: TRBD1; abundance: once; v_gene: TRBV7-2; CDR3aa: CASSRSGTGGVRAEKLFF; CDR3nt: TGTGCCAGCAGCCGATCTGGGACAGGGGGCGTTCGGGCCGAAAAACTGTTTTTT
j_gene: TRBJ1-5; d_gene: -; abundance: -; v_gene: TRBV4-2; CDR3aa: CASSQQDILGLQPQHF; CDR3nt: TGTGCCAGCAGCCAACAAGACATTTTAGGTCTTCAGCCCCAGCATTTT
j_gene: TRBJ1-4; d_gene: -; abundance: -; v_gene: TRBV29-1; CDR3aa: CSVRTVATNEKLFF; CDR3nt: TGCAGCGTCCGTACAGTTGCAACTAATGAAAAACTGTTTTTT
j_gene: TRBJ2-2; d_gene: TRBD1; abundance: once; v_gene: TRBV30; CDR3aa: CAWSTDRGLVSGELFF; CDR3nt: TGTGCCTGGAGTACTGACAGGGGGCTAGTGTCCGGGGAGCTGTTTTTT
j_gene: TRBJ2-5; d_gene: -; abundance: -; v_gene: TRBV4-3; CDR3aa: CASSQEGRAGTQYF; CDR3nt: TGCGCCAGCAGCCAAGAGGGCAGGGCCGGGACCCAGTACTTC
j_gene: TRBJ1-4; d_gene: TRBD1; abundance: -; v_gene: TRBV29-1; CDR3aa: CSVGGQGSATNEKLFF; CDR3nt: TGCAGCGTTGGAGGACAGGGGTCCGCAACTAATGAAAAACTGTTTTTT
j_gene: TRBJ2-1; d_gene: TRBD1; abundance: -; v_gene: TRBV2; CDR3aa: CASRGQSSSYNEQFF; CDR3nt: TGTGCCAGCAGGGGACAGTCATCCTCCTACAATGAGCAGTTCTTC
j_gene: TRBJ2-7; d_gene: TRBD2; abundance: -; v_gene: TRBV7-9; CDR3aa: CASSPGLAVSYEQYF; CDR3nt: TGTGCCAGCAGCCCGGGACTAGCGGTGTCCTACGAGCAGTACTTC
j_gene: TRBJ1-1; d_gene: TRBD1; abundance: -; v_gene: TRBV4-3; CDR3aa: CASSHIQGRGYTEAFF; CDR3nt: TGCGCCAGCAGCCATATACAGGGGCGAGGGTACACTGAAGCTTTCTTT
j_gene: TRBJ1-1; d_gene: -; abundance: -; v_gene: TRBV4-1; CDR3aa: CASSQTGGPNTEAFF; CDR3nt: TGCGCCAGCAGCCAAACTGGAGGGCCGAACACTGAAGCTTTCTTT
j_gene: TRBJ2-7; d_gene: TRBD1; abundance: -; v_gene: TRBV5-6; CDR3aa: CASSQGTGGSYEQYF; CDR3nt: TGTGCCAGCAGCCAGGGGACAGGGGGATCCTACGAGCAGTACTTC
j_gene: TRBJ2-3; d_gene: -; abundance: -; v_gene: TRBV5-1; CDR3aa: CASSLVPLANTDTQYF; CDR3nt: TGCGCCAGCAGCTTGGTTCCCCTAGCGAACACAGATACGCAGTATTTT
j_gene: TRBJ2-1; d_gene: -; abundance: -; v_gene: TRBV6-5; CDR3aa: CASSYLGRGYEQFF; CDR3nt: TGTGCCAGCAGTTACTTGGGCCGGGGATATGAGCAGTTCTTC
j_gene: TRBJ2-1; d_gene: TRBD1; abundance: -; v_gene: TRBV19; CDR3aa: CASSPGTGGNEQFF; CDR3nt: TGTGCCAGTAGTCCCGGGACAGGGGGCAATGAGCAGTTCTTC